A single sample gave rise to the 20 T cell receptor beta chains below, sequenced in a study of T cells in Graves' hyperthyroidism and ophthalmopathy. RNA transcripts served as the template for amplifying TCR beta CDR3 regions. The HTBI primer set drove a first-round RT-PCR of the TCR CDR3. TCRdb passed the multiplex PCR reads through MiXCR, listing each CDR3 protein once. The data show 550,000 to 600,000 distinct CDR3 sequences, with 15% to 20% seen just once and about 18% held by the top ten. What was sequenced was blood. The receptors were gathered from a woman between 18 and 29 years old with Graves' hyperthyroidism.

This clonotype came up once. With a much larger clone just one base away, this may be a read error. The J gene is TRBJ2-2, the V gene TRBV20-1; 11 nucleotides align to TRBD2. CDR1 is DFQATT and CDR2 is SNEGSKA in the germline V gene (reference sequence). This CDR3 has 16 residues. CDR3 bases: TGCAGTGCTAGAGATGCCGGGACTAGCGGCACCGGGGAGCTGATTTTT. As protein: CSARDAGTSGTGELIF.

This clonotype was recorded many times. The chain uses TRBV5-5 and TRBJ1-2; perhaps TRBD1 as D (5 bases). Trimming shortened V by 0 bases and J by 0 bases, and 12 bases separated the two germline ends. Germline V gives CDR1 SGHKS, CDR2 YYEKEE (reference sequence). The CDR3 spans 16 residues. The CDR3 sequence is CASSLVRDGANYGYTF. CDR3 nucleotide sequence: TGTGCCAGCAGCTTGGTGAGGGACGGGGCTAACTATGGCTACACCTTC.

This clonotype was seen many times. DNA for the CDR3: TGTGCCAGCAGCTTAGTTGGGACTAGCGGGAGTAAAGAGACCCAGTACTTC. Amino acids: CASSLVGTSGSKETQYF. This chain links TRBV7-2 with TRBJ2-5; the match to TRBD2 covers 14 bases. The junction had 4 bases not matched to a gene; V was cut back by 1 base and J by 3 bases. CDR1 is SGHTA and CDR2 is FQGNSA in the germline V gene. The CDR3 extends over 17 amino acids.

This clonotype has ten or more counts. The V and J genes are TRBV7-9 and TRBJ2-1; 11 bases align to TRBD2. Germline V CDR1 and CDR2: SEHNR, FQNEAQ (reference sequence). CDR3 size: 16 residues. V lost 3 bases and J lost 6; bases outside the gene matches: 7. The CDR3 bases are TGTGCCAGCAGCTTGGACCGACTAGCGGGATCCAATGAGCAGTTCTTC. As protein: CASSLDRLAGSNEQFF.

This clonotype occurred many times. The chain couples TRBV28 to TRBJ2-3, with 12 bases fitting TRBD2. The V gene's germline CDR1 is MDHEN and CDR2 SYDVKM. The trim removed 6 bases at V and 5 bases at J, leaving 6 bases unmatched. The CDR3 totals 15 residues. In DNA form, the CDR3 reads TGTGCCAGCAGCCCTAGCGGGAGGGCCCGAGATACGCAGTATTTT. This gives the protein CASSPSGRARDTQYF.

The chain is built from TRBV5-4 and TRBJ2-1, with a weak D call TRBD2 (5 bases). The CDR3 covers 17 residues. V lost 5 bases and J 0 bases, leaving 18 bases between the germline ends. Per germline, CDR1 SGHNT and CDR2 YYREEE (reference sequence). The CDR3, as DNA: TGTGCCAGCAGTACGGGGTCCGATCTTAGCTCCTACAATGAGCAGTTCTTC. It encodes CASSTGSDLSSYNEQFF.

This clonotype was observed many times. The chain joins TRBV5-1 to TRBJ1-1; 8 bases map to TRBD1. Germline assignment: CDR1 SGHRS and CDR2 YFSETQ. J was trimmed by 0 bases and V by 5 bases; bases with no gene match: 15. The CDR3 is 18 residues long. The CDR3 nucleotides are TGCGCCAGCAGACAGCGGACAGGGCCAACCCTCATGAACACTGAAGCTTTCTTT. Amino acid sequence: CASRQRTGPTLMNTEAFF.

This clonotype appeared many times. V gene TRBV28 combines with J gene TRBJ2-7; D remains ambiguous. Trimming removed 4 bases from V and 0 bases from J, with 7 bases in between. This CDR3 region has 13 residues. Germline values: CDR1 MDHEN, CDR2 SYDVKM. CDR3 amino acids: CASSYSSSYEQYF. CDR3 DNA: TGTGCCAGCAGTTACAGCAGCTCCTACGAGCAGTACTTC. The whole variable domain, filled in from reference TRBV28 and TRBJ2-7, reads DVKVTQSSRYLVKRTGEKVFLECVQDMDHENMFWYRQDPGLGLRLIYFSYDVKMKEKGDIPEGYSVSREKKERFSLILESASTNQTSMYLCASSYSSSYEQYFGPGTRLTVT.

The chain carries TRBV24-1 and TRBJ2-1, with a possible D match to TRBD2 (7 bases). This CDR3 is 16 amino acids long. The V gene lost 4 bases and the J gene lost 3 bases, with 15 bases spanning the gap. Germline loops: CDR1 KGHDR, CDR2 SFDVKD. CDR3 nucleotides: TGTGCCACCAGTGAGGGAGGGGGATTTGGCTACAATGAGCAGTTCTTC. Translated, it gives CATSEGGGFGYNEQFF.

The CDR3 here is CASSPGPTKEQYF. DNA of the CDR3: TGCGCCAGCAGTCCGGGACCTACGAAAGAGCAGTACTTC. The V gene is TRBV10-2, the J gene TRBJ2-7; D tentatively reads TRBD1 or TRBD2 (5 bases each). V was shortened by 5 bases and J by 7 bases, with 15 bases between the two germline ends. The CDR3 consists of 13 residues. Germline V CDR1 and CDR2: WSHSY, SAAADI.

The chain carries TRBV6-2 or TRBV6-3 and TRBJ1-3; D is undetermined. The germline CDR1 and CDR2 sequences are MNHEY and SVGEGT. This CDR3 spans 14 amino acids. Trimming stripped 2 bases from V and 2 bases from J, with 7 bases between. CDR3 protein: CASSYGQAGNTIYF. CDR3 sequence (DNA): TGTGCCAGCAGTTACGGGCAGGCTGGAAACACCATATATTTT.

This clonotype was observed a few times. The chain has TRBV28 and TRBJ2-2; 7 nucleotides match TRBD1. This CDR3 spans 16 amino acids. Germline lookup yields CDR1 MDHEN and CDR2 SYDVKM. J was trimmed by 0 bases and V by 9 bases; bases with no gene match: 10. CDR3 in DNA: TGTGCCAGTCGATTGACAGGGTTCGCGAACACCGGGGAGCTGTTTTTT. It specifies CASRLTGFANTGELFF.

V is TRBV5-1 and J is TRBJ2-6; possible D gene TRBD2, 6 bases. This CDR3 is built from 18 residues. From germline, CDR1 is SGHRS and CDR2 YFSETQ. V lost 1 base to trimming and J lost 0 bases, with 14 bases between them. CDR3 in DNA: TGCGCCAGCAGCTTGTTCGGGGGTGGAGTCTCTGGGGCCAACGTCCTGACTTTC. It translates to CASSLFGGGVSGANVLTF.

This clonotype was picked up one time. One end of the junction fails to match germline, which may point to a read error. The rearrangement links TRBV6-1 to TRBJ2-7, with 9 positions matching TRBD1. This CDR3 has 15 residues. CDR1 is MNHNS and CDR2 is SASEGT in the germline V gene. The CDR3 nucleotides are TGTGCCGGCAGCCAGCCGGGACAGGGCTCCTACGAGCAGTACTTC. Its translation: CAGSQPGQGSYEQYF.

The chain combines TRBV12-3 or TRBV12-4 with TRBJ2-7; TRBD2 matches 7 bases. V trimming: 4 bases; J trimming: 3 bases; junction bases outside the gene matches: 9. The CDR3 has 15 amino acids. CDR3 sequence (DNA): TGTGCCAGCAGTTCCCCTAGCGGCCCTATCTACGAGCAGTACTTC. Its translation is CASSSPSGPIYEQYF.

The chain couples TRBV6-5 to TRBJ2-5; D is perhaps TRBD2 (6 bases). Per the germline V gene, CDR1 is MNHEY and CDR2 is SVGAGI. This CDR3 comprises 15 residues. V lost 6 bases to trimming and J lost 7 bases, with 21 bases between them. The CDR3: CASRPVVAERGTQYF. CDR3 DNA: TGTGCCAGCAGGCCCGTAGTAGCGGAGAGGGGGACCCAGTACTTC.

This clonotype has only a few counts. V usage is TRBV10-1 and J usage is TRBJ2-7; no definite D call. The CDR3 is 14 residues long. Germline V lookup: CDR1 WNHNN, CDR2 SYGVQD (reference sequence). V dropped 0 bases and J dropped 1 base, with 7 bases sitting between them. The CDR3, as DNA: TGCGCCAGCAGTGAGTCGGCGGTTTCCTACGAGCAGTACTTC. It encodes CASSESAVSYEQYF.

The chain combines TRBV3-1 with TRBJ1-3, with TRBD1 identical over 8 bases. CDR1 and CDR2 (germline): LGHDT, YNNKEL (reference sequence). CDR3 length equals 17 residues. J was trimmed by 0 bases and V by 6 bases; bases with no gene match: 10. The CDR3 spells CASRGFDRGHSGNTIYF. CDR3 DNA: TGTGCCAGCAGGGGGTTCGACAGGGGCCACTCTGGAAACACCATATATTTT.

For this clonotype: Germline is not matched at one junction end, which may reflect a read error. The chain employs TRBV6-8 and TRBJ1-2, with a tentative D call TRBD1 (6 bases). This CDR3 is 13 amino acids long. CDR1 and CDR2 (germline): MNHGY, SAAAGT. The CDR3 coding sequence is TGTGCCATCAGTGACAGGATTAACTATGGCTACACCTTC. As protein: CAISDRINYGYTF.

This clonotype was seen a handful of times. The chain couples TRBV3-1 to TRBJ2-7; no clear D gene. Germline V CDR1 and CDR2: LGHDT, YNNKEL (reference sequence). The CDR3 loop spans 16 amino acids. V dropped 0 bases and J dropped 0 bases, with 12 bases sitting between them. The CDR3 DNA reads as TGTGCCAGCAGCCAAGATTACCCAGAAACCTCCTACGAGCAGTACTTC. This codes for CASSQDYPETSYEQYF.